Each of the 26 T cell receptor beta chains below was sequenced from the same sample in a study of shared clonotypes between healthy human individuals. This table comes from immunoSEQ multiplex PCR, and its TCRdb copy is limited to in-frame clones, with some not included. The sample lists 1,500,000 or so clones, roughly 98.5% occurring once. Sample: naive CD4+ T cells sorted from blood. Stated subset: CD45RA+ positively selected. The receptors here all came from a man aged 25-45 years in good health.

The J gene is TRBJ2-1, the V gene TRBV5-1; TRBD2 is a possible D gene (6 bases). Germline CDR1 and CDR2: SGHRS and YFSETQ. Between the trimmed V and J ends, which lost 5 bases and 5 bases, there was a span of 11 bases. The CDR3 runs to 13 residues. Here the CDR3 reads CASSKTRNNEQFF. The CDR3 nucleotides are TGCGCCAGCAGTAAGACTAGGAACAATGAGCAGTTCTTC.

The chain recombines TRBV6-6 with TRBJ2-7, with 8 bases aligning to TRBD2. This CDR3 has 14 amino acids. With V trimmed by 5 bases and J by 1 base, 4 bases remained unmatched. Germline CDR1 and CDR2: MNHNY and SVGAGI (reference sequence). CDR3 DNA: TGTGCCAGCAGTCCTGTAGCGGGATCCTACGAGCAGTACTTC. Translating it yields CASSPVAGSYEQYF.

The rearrangement links TRBV28 to TRBJ1-5, with D unresolved. Germline V gene data show CDR1 as MDHEN and CDR2 as SYDVKM. The V and J ends lost 6 bases and 4 bases respectively, with 10 bases between them. This CDR3 comprises 13 residues. DNA of the CDR3: TGTGCCAGCAGCAAATCAGGAAATCAGCCCCAGCATTTT. The encoded protein is CASSKSGNQPQHF.

Worth noting for this clone: The same CDR3 also results from other DNA sequences found in this sample. The chain uses TRBV7-2 and TRBJ2-7; D is uncertain. Trimming took off 1 base at V and 4 bases at J, with 11 bases between the two ends. From germline, CDR1 is SGHTA and CDR2 FQGNSA. CDR3 length: 14 amino acids. CDR3 sequence reads: CASSLVSGAYEQYF. The CDR3 DNA reads as TGTGCCAGCAGCTTAGTTAGTGGAGCTTACGAGCAGTACTTC.

The V call is TRBV5-1, the J call TRBJ2-7, with TRBD2 identical over 16 bases. The V gene's germline CDR1 is SGHRS and CDR2 YFSETQ. V dropped 4 bases and J dropped 0; count of bases not matched to a gene: 10. The CDR3 has 19 amino acids. The CDR3 loop is CASSDFPGLAGGSSYEQYF. In DNA, the CDR3 is TGCGCCAGCAGCGATTTTCCGGGACTAGCGGGAGGGAGCTCCTACGAGCAGTACTTC.

The V call is TRBV29-1, the J call TRBJ2-7, with 7 bases aligning to TRBD2. CDR1 is SQVTM, CDR2 ANQGSEA, per germline. After removal of 5 bases from V and 2 bases from J, the junction contained 9 bases not matched to a gene. The CDR3 contains 14 residues. The CDR3 sequence is CSVSSAGIPYEQYF. The CDR3 region has the DNA TGCAGCGTTTCGTCAGCGGGAATTCCCTACGAGCAGTACTTC.

This clone was detected once. This sequence joins TRBV5-6 and TRBJ2-5, with a tentative D call TRBD2 (5 bases). Germline V CDR1 and CDR2: SGHDT, YYEEEE. Trimming removed 5 bases from V and 4 bases from J, with 6 bases in between. The CDR3 contains 11 residues. The CDR3 DNA is TGTGCCAGCAGGGGGAGAGAGACCCAGTACTTC. Residues: CASRGRETQYF.

The rearrangement uses TRBV7-2 and TRBJ2-7; 11 bases agree with TRBD2. The junction had 4 bases not matched to a gene; V was cut back by 6 bases and J by 0 bases. The germline gives CDR1 SGHTA, CDR2 FQGNSA. The CDR3 has 15 amino acids. CDR3 region: CASRRLAGTSYEQYF. The CDR3 nucleotides are TGTGCCAGCAGACGACTAGCGGGAACCTCCTACGAGCAGTACTTC.

The CDR3 reads CASSLRDWSTDTQYF. The CDR3 bases are TGCGCCAGCAGCCTACGCGACTGGTCGACAGATACGCAGTATTTT. V is TRBV4-3 and J is TRBJ2-3, with unresolved D. The V gene's germline CDR1 is LGHNA and CDR2 YSLEER. This CDR3 region has 15 residues. The V and J ends lost 4 bases and 3 bases respectively, with 14 bases between them.

The rearrangement joins TRBV7-3 to TRBJ1-6, with TRBD1 as a possible D gene (6 bases). This CDR3 is built from 13 residues. V shed 2 bases and J shed 10 bases, with 9 bases lying between them. CDR1 is SGHTA, CDR2 FQGTGA, per germline. CDR3 nucleotide sequence: TGTGCCAGCAGCTTATTGGGGGGCTCACCCCTCCACTTT. It is translated as CASSLLGGSPLHF.

The CDR3 nucleotides are TGTGCCAGCAGCTTTGGACCTACCTCCTACAATGAGCAGTTCTTC. This translates into CASSFGPTSYNEQFF. The chain joins TRBV7-2 to TRBJ2-1; no reliable D call. Trimming left V 3 bases short and J 0 bases short, with 9 bases between. The germline gives CDR1 SGHTA, CDR2 FQGNSA. CDR3 length: 15 amino acids. The full variable domain, in which reference TRBV7-2 and TRBJ2-1 provide the parts outside the CDR3, is GAGVSQSPSNKVTEKGKDVELRCDPISGHTALYWYRQSLGQGLEFLIYFQGNSAPDKSGLPSDRFSAERTGGSVSTLTIQRTQQEDSAVYLCASSFGPTSYNEQFFGPGTRLTVL.

The chain is built from TRBV28 and TRBJ2-3; no firm D call. The length of the CDR3 is 14 residues. Germline loops: CDR1 MDHEN, CDR2 SYDVKM. Trimming took off 7 bases at V and 1 base at J, with 12 bases between the two ends. CDR3 sequence: CASKFTGGTDTQYF. In DNA, the CDR3 is TGTGCCAGCAAGTTCACGGGCGGCACAGATACGCAGTATTTT.

The chain uses TRBV7-2 and TRBJ1-1; perhaps TRBD1 as D (5 bases). This CDR3 comprises 14 residues. Germline V gene lookup returns CDR1 SGHTA and CDR2 FQGNSA. Deletions cut 6 bases from V and 0 bases from J, with 11 bases between. For the CDR3, the DNA is TGTGCCAGCAGAAAGACAGTCATGAACACTGAAGCTTTCTTT. It codes for CASRKTVMNTEAFF.

This chain uses TRBV10-3 with TRBJ2-1; D is undetermined. CDR1 is ENHRY and CDR2 is SYGVKD in the germline V gene. CDR3 length: 11 amino acids. With 4 bases removed from V and 7 bases from J, the gap between germline ends came to 5 bases. CDR3 coding DNA: TGTGCCATCAGTGGACGGAATGAGCAGTTCTTC. It codes for CAISGRNEQFF.

This clone showed up just once. The CDR3 bases are TGTGCCAGCAGCTTGGGGGGACTAGCGGGTGCCGGGGAGCTGTTTTTT. Its translation is CASSLGGLAGAGELFF. The J gene is TRBJ2-2, the V gene TRBV5-4; 12 nucleotides agree with TRBD2. With 0 bases clipped from V and 6 bases from J, the junction kept 3 bases outside the gene matches. Germline V gene sequence: CDR1 SGHNT, CDR2 YYREEE (reference sequence). This CDR3 contains 16 residues.

J is TRBJ1-4 and V is TRBV15; D gene uncertain. Per the germline V gene, CDR1 is LNHNV and CDR2 is YYDKDF (reference sequence). The CDR3 loop spans 13 amino acids. V was clipped by 2 bases and J by 10 bases, with 11 bases between them. CDR3 DNA: TGTGCCACCAGCAGACCCTCCGAAGGAAAACTGTTTTTT. Protein product: CATSRPSEGKLFF.

Regarding this clone: This CDR3 is also generated by other DNA sequences in the sample. The CDR3 coding sequence is TGTGCCAGTAGTATCAACAGTCAAGAGACCCAGTACTTC. This gives the protein CASSINSQETQYF. The chain is built from TRBV19 and TRBJ2-5, with D hard to call. CDR3 length: 13 amino acids. V lost 3 bases to trimming and J lost 2 bases, with 7 bases between them. CDR1 is LNHDA and CDR2 is SQIVND in the germline V gene (reference sequence).

The chain joins TRBV6-5 to TRBJ2-1, with D tentatively TRBD1 or TRBD2 (5 bases each). Per germline, CDR1 MNHEY and CDR2 SVGAGI. V was shortened by 10 bases and J by 8 bases, with 15 bases between the two germline ends. This CDR3 contains 12 residues. CDR3 coding DNA: TGTGCCACGACTGGGGGAGTCTATGAGCAGTTCTTC. This sequence encodes CATTGGVYEQFF.

The J gene is TRBJ1-2, the V gene TRBV10-3; possibly TRBD1 for D (6 bases). The germline CDR1 and CDR2 sequences are ENHRY and SYGVKD. Trimming stripped 10 bases from V and 12 bases from J, with 24 bases between. CDR3 length: 13 amino acids. The CDR3 bases are TGTGCCACCTCTGGGGACATGGAGGAGGGCGACACCTTC. It encodes CATSGDMEEGDTF.

The chain employs TRBV15 and TRBJ2-7; 15 bases fit TRBD2. Looked up from germline, CDR1 is LNHNV and CDR2 is YYDKDF (reference sequence). The ends lost 5 bases at V and 9 bases at J; junction bases unmatched: 8. The CDR3 sequence is 15 residues long. CDR3 nucleotides: TGTGCCACCAGCCCCGGACTAGCGGGAGGGACTCCGCAGTACTTC. Protein product: CATSPGLAGGTPQYF.

The V call is TRBV10-1, the J call TRBJ2-3; TRBD1 is a possible D gene (5 bases). Trimming cost V 2 bases and J 4 bases, with 13 bases left between them. CDR1 is WNHNN and CDR2 is SYGVQD in the germline V gene (reference sequence). CDR3 length equals 15 residues. This chain's CDR3 is CASSERGRVADTQYF. DNA for the CDR3: TGCGCCAGCAGTGAGAGGGGCAGGGTGGCAGATACGCAGTATTTT.

The genes are TRBV10-1 and TRBJ2-1, with 10 bases identical to TRBD2. CDR3 length: 15 residues. CDR1 WNHNN and CDR2 SYGVQD come from the germline V gene (reference sequence). J gave up 5 bases and V 6 bases, and 7 bases lay outside the gene matches. Here the CDR3 reads CASSPGLATDNEQFF. CDR3 sequence (DNA): TGCGCCAGCAGCCCGGGACTAGCGACCGACAATGAGCAGTTCTTC.

The V and J genes are TRBV6-5 and TRBJ2-5; D remains ambiguous. CDR3 size: 12 residues. Germline V gives CDR1 MNHEY, CDR2 SVGAGI. Trimming shortened V by 8 bases and J by 0 bases, and 7 bases separated the two germline ends. CDR3 nucleotides: TGTGCCAGCGGCAGGTACCAAGAGACCCAGTACTTC. Translated: CASGRYQETQYF.

This chain connects TRBV30 to TRBJ2-2; D gene unclear. Germline CDR1 is GTSNPN and CDR2 is SVGIG (reference sequence). This CDR3 contains 11 residues. V shed 1 base and J shed 5 bases, with 2 bases lying between them. The CDR3 spells CAWSGTGELFF. CDR3 coding DNA: TGTGCCTGGAGTGGGACCGGGGAGCTGTTTTTT.

This chain uses TRBV7-2 with TRBJ2-5; TRBD2 matches 8 bases. The V gene's germline CDR1 is SGHTA and CDR2 FQGNSA. The CDR3 length is 17 residues. Unmatched junction bases numbered 11, after V lost 0 bases and J lost 5 bases. CDR3 coding DNA: TGTGCCAGCAGCTTAGCGCTAAGGCTAGCGGGTGTGGAGACCCAGTACTTC. Its translation: CASSLALRLAGVETQYF.

The chain employs TRBV9 and TRBJ1-1, with D possibly being TRBD1 (6 bases). Germline V gives CDR1 SGDLS, CDR2 YYNGEE. The CDR3 runs to 13 residues. V gave up 0 bases and J gave up 6 bases, with 9 bases separating them. The CDR3: CASSVVGHPEAFF. In DNA form, the CDR3 reads TGTGCCAGCAGCGTAGTGGGACACCCTGAAGCTTTCTTT.